This TCR beta chain was observed in a study of tumor and adjacent non-tumor tissue in lung cancer. General study results and limits: Top 100 clones took a larger repertoire share in normal lung.

The germline V gene encodes CDR1 MNHEY and CDR2 SVGEGT. This CDR3 has 13 amino acids. Worth noting for this clonotype: What it binds is not known. One end of the junction is discordant with germline, which a read error may explain.

This sample's RNA came from whole unsorted tissue. This non-tumor lung sample came from over 3 cm beyond the tumor edge. Three rounds of nested PCR, following a modified ARM-PCR protocol, produced the TCRbeta library. TCRdb re-derived calls from the multiplex PCR reads in MiXCR, one entry per CDR3 protein. The repertoire holds about 86,000 distinct CDR3 sequences, with more than 65% as singletons. The genes are TRBV6-2 or TRBV6-3 and TRBJ1-1; a possible D gene is TRBD1 (6 bases). Sequences were obtained from distant non-tumor lung tissue. The source of this sequence is a woman in her fifties or sixties with non-small cell lung cancer. The CDR3 reads CSSSYSSDRIAFF. DNA for the CDR3: TGTTCCAGCAGTTACTCGAGTGACAGGATCGCATTCTTT.